This T cell receptor (beta chain) is drawn from a study of T cell responses to AZD1222 COVID-19 vaccine. CDR3 size: 15 residues. V was cut by 0 bases and J by 3 bases, with 8 bases left in between. Germline CDR1 reads LGHDT; CDR2 reads YNNKEL (reference sequence). General study results and limits: Donors in the cohort were predominantly white British and more often female, and clonal diversity was possibly underestimated.

Concerning this clone itself: Its antigen is unknown.

Clones were read by immunoSEQ multiplex PCR, and TCRdb kept only the in-frame ones, dropping some. The sample contains approximately 120,000 clones, roughly nine tenths of which appear only once. This chain joins TRBV3-1 (or the pseudogene TRBV3-2) and TRBJ2-2, with no clear D. The sequence was collected from an adult in good health. The sample was peripheral blood, taken on day 0 of AZD1222 vaccination. CDR3 amino acids: CASSQEGSYTGELFF. DNA of the CDR3: TGTGCCAGCAGCCAAGAAGGGTCTTACACCGGGGAGCTGTTTTTT.